This T cell receptor beta chain comes out of a study of human T cells and chemical hapten exposure. For the study at large: Skin on the upper inner arm, about 2 cm by about 2 cm in size, was sensitized with 2% DPC. General observations from the study: Donors, who had alopecia, may show an immune response that differs from healthy people's. Positive correlation was observed between PT1 expanded TCR counts and patch test score.

CDR1 SGHVS and CDR2 FQNEAQ come from the germline V gene. V was trimmed by 6 bases and J by 9 bases, leaving 27 bases between them. The length of the CDR3 is 17 residues. Via MiXCR, TCRdb re-called the RACE reads, giving one row per CDR3 protein. The sample shows tens of thousands of distinct CDR3 sequences, about a tenth of them seen only once. In this sample, this clonotype turned up many times. Its antigen is still unknown. Time point of the sample: pre-sensitization, week 0. Documented treatment: therapeutic diphenylcyclopropenone sensitization with weekly scalp DPC. It was from unfractionated whole blood that total RNA was extracted.

The sequenced sample was whole blood, obtained in connection with sensitization to the hapten diphenylcyclopropenone (DPC). This chain links TRBV7-8 with TRBJ2-1; tentative D call: TRBD2 (5 bases). The origin of this receptor is a man in his fifties with alopecia areata. Some clones in this sample may be carry-over from other donors' samples. The CDR3 nucleotides are TGTGCCAGCAGGTATTCCGCAATTATGGGGAGCTCGGGTGAGCAGTTCTTC. It encodes CASRYSAIMGSSGEQFF. The full variable domain, in which reference TRBV7-8 and TRBJ2-1 provide the parts outside the CDR3, is GAGVSQSPRYKVAKRGQDVALRCDPISGHVSLFWYQQALGQGPEFLTYFQNEAQLDKSGLPSDRFFAERPEGSVSTLKIQRTQQEDSAVYLCASRYSAIMGSSGEQFFGPGTRLTVL.